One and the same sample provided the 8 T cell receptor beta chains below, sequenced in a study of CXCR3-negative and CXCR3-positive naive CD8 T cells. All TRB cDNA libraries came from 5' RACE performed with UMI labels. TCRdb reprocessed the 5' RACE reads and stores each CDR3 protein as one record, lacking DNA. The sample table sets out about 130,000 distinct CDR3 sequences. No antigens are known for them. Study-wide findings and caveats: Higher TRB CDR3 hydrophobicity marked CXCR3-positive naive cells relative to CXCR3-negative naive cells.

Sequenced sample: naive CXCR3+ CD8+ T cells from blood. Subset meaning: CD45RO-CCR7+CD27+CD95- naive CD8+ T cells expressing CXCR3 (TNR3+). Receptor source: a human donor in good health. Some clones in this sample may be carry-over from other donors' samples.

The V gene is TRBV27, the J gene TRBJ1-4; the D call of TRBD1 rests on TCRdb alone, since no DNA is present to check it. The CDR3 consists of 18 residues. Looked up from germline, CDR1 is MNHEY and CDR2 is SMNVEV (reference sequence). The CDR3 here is CASSHPGQGYLGDEKLFF.

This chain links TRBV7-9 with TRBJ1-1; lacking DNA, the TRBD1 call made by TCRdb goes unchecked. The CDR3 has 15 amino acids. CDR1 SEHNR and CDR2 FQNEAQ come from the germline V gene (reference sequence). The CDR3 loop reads CASSLMFGGEAEAFF. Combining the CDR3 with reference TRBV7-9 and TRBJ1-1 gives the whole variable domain DTGVSQNPRHKITKRGQNVTFRCDPISEHNRLYWYRQTLGQGPEFLTYFQNEAQLEKSRLLSDRFSAERPKGSFSTLEIQRTEQGDSAMYLCASSLMFGGEAEAFFGQGTRLTVV.

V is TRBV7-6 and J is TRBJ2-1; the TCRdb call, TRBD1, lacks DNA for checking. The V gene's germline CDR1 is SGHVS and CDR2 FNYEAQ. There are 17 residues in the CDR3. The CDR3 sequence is CASSLARGTASYNEQFF.

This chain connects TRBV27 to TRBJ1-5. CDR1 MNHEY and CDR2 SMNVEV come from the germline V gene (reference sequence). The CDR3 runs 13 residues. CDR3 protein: CASSFPPPNVLHF.

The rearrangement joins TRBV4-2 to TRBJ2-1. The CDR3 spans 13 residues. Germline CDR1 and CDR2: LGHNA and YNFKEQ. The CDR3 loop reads CASSRSTGNEQFF.

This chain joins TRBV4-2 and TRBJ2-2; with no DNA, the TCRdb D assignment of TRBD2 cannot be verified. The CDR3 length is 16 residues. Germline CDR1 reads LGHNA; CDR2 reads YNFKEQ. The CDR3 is CASSQEGPLSTGELFF.

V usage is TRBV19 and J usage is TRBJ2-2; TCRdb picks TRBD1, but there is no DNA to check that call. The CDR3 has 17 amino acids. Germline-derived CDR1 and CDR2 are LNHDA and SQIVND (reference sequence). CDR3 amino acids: CASSRRDTYANTGELFF.

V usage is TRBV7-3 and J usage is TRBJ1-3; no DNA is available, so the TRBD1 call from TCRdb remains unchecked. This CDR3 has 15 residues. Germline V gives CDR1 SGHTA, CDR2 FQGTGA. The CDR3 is CASSAGRNSGNTIYF.